This T cell receptor (beta chain) is drawn from a study of T cell clonality in common variable immunodeficiency. Study-level findings and limits: CVID subjects showed higher TCRbeta clonality than healthy controls.

The protocol was immunoSEQ multiplex PCR, while the TCRdb copy is restricted to in-frame clones and leaves out a portion. The data show about 81,000 clones, with none appearing a single time. Each donor provided about 5 to 8.5 ml of heparinized whole blood. This CDR3 spans 16 amino acids. Germline assignment: CDR1 SGHVT and CDR2 SQSDAQ. V was shortened by 5 bases and J by 2 bases, with 13 bases between the two germline ends. This clone was counted between two and nine times. As yet, its antigen is unknown. The read finishes 3 residues shy of the CDR3 end, and the germline J gene is used to complete it.

This chain links TRBV7-4 with TRBJ1-6, with D possibly TRBD1 on 6 matching bases. Source material: peripheral blood mononuclear cells. This TCR came from a person aged 18 to 70 in good health. CDR3: CASSPPRTAYNSPLHF. Partial CDR3 DNA: TGTGCCAGCAGCCCCCCGCGGACAGCCTATAATTCACCC. Full variable domain (outside the CDR3, taken from reference TRBV7-4 and TRBJ1-6): GAGVSQSPRYKVAKRGRDVALRCDSISGHVTLYWYRQTLGQGSEVLTYSQSDAQRDKSGRPSGRFSAERPERSVSTLKIQRTEQGDSAVYLCASSPPRTAYNSPLHFGNGTRLTVT.